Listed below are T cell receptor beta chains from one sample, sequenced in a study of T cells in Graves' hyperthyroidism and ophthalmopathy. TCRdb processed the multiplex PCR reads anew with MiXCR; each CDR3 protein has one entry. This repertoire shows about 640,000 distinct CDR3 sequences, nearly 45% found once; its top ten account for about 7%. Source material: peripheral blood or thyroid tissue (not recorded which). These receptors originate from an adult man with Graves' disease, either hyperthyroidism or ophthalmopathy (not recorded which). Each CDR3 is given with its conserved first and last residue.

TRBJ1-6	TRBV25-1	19	CASSARGSGGRYYNSPLHF
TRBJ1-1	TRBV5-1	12	CASSSGQTEAFF
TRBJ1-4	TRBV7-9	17	CATGVAGRPPRDEKLFF
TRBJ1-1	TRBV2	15	CASSLGGGPSREAFF
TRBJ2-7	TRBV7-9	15	CASSSRTSGAYEQYF
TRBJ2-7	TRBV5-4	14	CASSTSGSNYEQYF
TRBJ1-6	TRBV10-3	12	CAISEGGSPLHF
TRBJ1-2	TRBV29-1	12	CSVDSQGYGYTF
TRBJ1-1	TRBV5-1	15	CASSGTTGVNTEAFF
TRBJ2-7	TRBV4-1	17	CASSQGEVGTFPYEQYF
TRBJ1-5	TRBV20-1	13	CSASAGRDQPQHF
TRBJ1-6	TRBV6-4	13	CASSDTPNSPLHF
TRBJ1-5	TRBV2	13	CATNSGTGQPQHF
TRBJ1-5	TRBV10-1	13	CASSEDYNQPQHF
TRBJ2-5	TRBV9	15	CASSSAGGNRETQYF
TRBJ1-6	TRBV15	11	CATSSQDPLHF
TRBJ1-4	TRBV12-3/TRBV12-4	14	CASSFSGGFFELFF
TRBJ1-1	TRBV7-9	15	CASSSHGTANTEAFF
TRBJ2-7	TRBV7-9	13	CASSLTRGSEQYF
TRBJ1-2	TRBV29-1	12	CSGGSGAWGYTF
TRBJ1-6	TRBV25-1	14	CARDGAFMHSPLHF
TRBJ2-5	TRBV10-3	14	CATRAPGGETVQYF
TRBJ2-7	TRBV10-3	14	CANSYDYFTGELYF
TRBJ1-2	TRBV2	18	CASSLELRRHSSGYGYTF
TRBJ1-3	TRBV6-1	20	CASSGGFGGSTRRSGNTIYF
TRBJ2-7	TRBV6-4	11	CASSTGFEQYF
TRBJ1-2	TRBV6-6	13	CAIEAGGLYGYTF
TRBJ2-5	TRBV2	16	CASSDGLAGAQETQYF
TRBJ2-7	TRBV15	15	CATSRGASETYEQYF
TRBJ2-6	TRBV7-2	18	CASSLGRGTLSGANVLAF
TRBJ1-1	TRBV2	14	CASRGTPGPTEAFF
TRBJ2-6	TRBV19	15	CASSTHRGSANVLTF
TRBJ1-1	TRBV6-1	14	CASGQGRGSTEAFF
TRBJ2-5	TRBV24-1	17	CATSDSAVDRAAETQYF
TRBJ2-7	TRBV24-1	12	CATSRTGHEQYF
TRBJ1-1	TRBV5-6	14	CASSFGGVDTEAFF
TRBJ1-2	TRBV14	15	CASSVSNTGGPGYTF
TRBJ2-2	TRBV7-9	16	CASSLTGGRNTGELFF
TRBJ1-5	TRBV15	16	CATSISAGGVDQPQHF
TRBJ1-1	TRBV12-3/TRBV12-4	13	CASSHTGNTEAFF
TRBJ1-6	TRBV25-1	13	CASLGPINSPLHF
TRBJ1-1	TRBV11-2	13	CASSRTGSAEAFF
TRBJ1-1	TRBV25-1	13	CASAPGGGTEAFF
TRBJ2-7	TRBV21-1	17	CASSSPTRGSRSYEQYF
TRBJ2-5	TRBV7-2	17	CASIDPGSGGAAETQYF
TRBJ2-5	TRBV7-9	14	CASSDSMTEETQYF
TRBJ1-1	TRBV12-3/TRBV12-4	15	CASSLWSGSNTEAFF
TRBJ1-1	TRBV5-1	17	CASSLGPSAGIGTEAFF
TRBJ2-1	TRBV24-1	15	CATSPGTSDHHEQFF
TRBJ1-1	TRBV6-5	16	CASSYEPGQGATEAFF